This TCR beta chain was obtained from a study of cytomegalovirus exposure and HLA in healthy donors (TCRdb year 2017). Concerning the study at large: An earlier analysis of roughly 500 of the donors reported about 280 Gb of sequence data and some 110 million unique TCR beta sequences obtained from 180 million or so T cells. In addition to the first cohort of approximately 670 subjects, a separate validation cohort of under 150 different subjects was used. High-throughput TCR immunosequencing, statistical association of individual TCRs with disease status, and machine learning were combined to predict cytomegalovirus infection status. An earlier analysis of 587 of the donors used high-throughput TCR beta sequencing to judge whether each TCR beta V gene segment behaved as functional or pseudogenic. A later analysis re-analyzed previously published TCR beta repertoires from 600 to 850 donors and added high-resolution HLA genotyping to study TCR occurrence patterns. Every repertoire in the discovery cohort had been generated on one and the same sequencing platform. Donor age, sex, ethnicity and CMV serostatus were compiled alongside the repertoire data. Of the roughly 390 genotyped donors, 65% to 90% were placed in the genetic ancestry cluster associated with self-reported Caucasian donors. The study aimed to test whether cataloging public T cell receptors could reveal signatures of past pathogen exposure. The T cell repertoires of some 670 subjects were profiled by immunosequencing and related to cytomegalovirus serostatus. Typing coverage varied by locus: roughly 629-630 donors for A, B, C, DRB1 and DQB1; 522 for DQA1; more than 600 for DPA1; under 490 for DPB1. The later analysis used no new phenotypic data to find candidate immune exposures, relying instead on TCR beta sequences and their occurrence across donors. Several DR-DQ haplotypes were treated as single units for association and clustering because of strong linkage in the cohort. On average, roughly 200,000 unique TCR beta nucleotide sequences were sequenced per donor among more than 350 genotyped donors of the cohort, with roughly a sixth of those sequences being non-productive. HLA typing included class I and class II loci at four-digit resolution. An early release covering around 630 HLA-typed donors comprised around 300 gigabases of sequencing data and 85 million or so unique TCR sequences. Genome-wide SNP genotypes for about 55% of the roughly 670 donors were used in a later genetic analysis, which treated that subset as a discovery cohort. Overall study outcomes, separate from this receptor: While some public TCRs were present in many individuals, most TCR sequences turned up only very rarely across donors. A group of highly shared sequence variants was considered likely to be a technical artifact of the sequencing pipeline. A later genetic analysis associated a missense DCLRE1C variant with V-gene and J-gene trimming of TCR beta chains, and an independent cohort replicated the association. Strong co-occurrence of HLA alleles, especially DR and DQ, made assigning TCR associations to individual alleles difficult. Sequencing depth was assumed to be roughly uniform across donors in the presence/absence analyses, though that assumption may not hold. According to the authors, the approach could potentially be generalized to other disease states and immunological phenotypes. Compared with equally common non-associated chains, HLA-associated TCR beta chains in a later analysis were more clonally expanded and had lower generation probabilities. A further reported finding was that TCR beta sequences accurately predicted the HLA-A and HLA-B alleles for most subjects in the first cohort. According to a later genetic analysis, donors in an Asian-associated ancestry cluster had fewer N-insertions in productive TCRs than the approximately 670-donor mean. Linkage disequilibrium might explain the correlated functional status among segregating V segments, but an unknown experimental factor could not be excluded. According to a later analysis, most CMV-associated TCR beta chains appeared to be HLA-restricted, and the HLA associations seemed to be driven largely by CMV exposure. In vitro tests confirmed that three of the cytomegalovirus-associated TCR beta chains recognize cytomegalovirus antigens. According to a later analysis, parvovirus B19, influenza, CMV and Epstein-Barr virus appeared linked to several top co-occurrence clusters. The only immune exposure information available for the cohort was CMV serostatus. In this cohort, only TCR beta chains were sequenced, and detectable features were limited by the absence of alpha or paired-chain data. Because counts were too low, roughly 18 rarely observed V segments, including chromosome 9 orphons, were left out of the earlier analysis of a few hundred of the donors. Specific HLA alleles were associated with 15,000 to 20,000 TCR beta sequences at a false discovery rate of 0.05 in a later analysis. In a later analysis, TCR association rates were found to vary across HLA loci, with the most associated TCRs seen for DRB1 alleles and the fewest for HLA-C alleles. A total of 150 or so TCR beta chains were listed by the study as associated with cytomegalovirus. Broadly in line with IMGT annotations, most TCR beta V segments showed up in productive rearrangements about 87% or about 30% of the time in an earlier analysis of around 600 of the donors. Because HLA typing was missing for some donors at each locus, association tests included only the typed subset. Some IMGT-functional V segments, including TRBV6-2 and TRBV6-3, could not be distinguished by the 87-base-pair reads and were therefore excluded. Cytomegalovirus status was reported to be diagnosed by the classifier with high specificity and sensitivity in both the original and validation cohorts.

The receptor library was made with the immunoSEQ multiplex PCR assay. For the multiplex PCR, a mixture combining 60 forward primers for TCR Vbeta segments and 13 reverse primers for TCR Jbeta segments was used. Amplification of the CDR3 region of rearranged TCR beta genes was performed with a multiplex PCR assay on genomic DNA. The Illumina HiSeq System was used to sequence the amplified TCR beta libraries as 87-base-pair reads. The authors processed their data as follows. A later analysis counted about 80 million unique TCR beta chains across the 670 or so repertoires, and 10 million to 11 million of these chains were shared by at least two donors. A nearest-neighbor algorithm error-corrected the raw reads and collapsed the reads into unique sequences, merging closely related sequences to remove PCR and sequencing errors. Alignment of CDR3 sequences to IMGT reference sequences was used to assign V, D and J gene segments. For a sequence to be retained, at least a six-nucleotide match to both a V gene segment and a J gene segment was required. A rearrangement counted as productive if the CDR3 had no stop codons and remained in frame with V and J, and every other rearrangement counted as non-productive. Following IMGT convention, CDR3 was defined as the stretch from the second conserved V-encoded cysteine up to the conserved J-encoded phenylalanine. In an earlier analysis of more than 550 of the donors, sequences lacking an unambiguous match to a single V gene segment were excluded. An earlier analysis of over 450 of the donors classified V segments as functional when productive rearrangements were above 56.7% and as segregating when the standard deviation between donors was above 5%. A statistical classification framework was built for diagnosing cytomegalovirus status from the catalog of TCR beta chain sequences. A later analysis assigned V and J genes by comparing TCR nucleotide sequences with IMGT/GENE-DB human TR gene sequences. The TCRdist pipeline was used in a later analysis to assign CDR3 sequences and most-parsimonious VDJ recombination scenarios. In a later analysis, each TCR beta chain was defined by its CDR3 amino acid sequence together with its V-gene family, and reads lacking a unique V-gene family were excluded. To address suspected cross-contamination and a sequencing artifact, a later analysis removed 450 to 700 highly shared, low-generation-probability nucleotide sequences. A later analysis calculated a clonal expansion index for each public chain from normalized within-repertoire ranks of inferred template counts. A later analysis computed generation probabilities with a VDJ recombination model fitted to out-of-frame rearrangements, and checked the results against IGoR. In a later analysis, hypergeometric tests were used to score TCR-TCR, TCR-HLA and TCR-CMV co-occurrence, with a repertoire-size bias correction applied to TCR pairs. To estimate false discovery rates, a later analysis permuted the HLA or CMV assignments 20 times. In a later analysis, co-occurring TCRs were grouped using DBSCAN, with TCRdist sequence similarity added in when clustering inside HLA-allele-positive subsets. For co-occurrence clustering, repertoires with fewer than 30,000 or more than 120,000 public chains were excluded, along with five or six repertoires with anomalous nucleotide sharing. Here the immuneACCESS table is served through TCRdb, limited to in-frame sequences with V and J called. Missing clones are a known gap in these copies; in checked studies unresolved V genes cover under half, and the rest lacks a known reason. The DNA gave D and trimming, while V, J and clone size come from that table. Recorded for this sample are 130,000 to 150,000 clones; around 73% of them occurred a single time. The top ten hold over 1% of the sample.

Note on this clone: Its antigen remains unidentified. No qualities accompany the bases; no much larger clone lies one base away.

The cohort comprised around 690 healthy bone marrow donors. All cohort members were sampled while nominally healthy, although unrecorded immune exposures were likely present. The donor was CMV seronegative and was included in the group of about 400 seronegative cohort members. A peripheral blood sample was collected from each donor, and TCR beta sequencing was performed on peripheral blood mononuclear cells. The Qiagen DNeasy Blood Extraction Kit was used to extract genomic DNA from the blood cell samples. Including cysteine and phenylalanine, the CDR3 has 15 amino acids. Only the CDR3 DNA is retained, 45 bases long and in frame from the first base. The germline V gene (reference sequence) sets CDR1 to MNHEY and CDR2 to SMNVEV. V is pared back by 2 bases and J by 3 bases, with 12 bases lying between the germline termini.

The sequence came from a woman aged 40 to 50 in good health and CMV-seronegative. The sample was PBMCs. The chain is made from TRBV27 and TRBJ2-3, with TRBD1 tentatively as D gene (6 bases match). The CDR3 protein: CASSLGGGGTDTQYF. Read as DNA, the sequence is TGTGCCAGCAGTTTAGGGGGCGGTGGGACAGATACGCAGTATTTT.